One sample yielded the 4 T cell receptor beta chains listed below, sequenced in a study of regulatory T cells in long-lasting Graves disease. Construction of TCR beta libraries relied on iRepertoire HTBI primers and on Arm-PCR targeting CDR3 regions. TCRdb re-derived calls from the multiplex PCR reads in MiXCR, one entry per CDR3 protein. The table has roughly 300,000 distinct CDR3 sequences, around 20% seen once; the top ten hold about 61%. Time point noted: persistent/refractory GD, antithyroid drugs over 5 years with positive TRAb. Scientists built the TCR library using RNA that was extracted from PBMCs. The source material was peripheral blood mononuclear cells (PBMCs), sampled when the disease was refractory, from a patient treated with antithyroid drugs. The receptors were gathered from a female donor with Graves disease.

In regard to this clonotype: A read error may be the cause here, since a much bigger clone is one base away. The V and J genes are TRBV6-2 or TRBV6-3 and TRBJ2-7; TRBD2 matches 11 bases. The length of the CDR3 is 16 residues. The V segment lost 2 bases and the J segment 6 bases; nucleotides outside the gene matches: 9. Germline CDR1 is MNHEY and CDR2 is SVGEGT. The CDR3, as DNA: TGTGCCAGCAGTTACGACAGTAGCGGGGGGGTCGGCGAGCAGTACTTC. Translated, it gives CASSYDSSGGVGEQYF.

This clonotype appeared a few times. J is TRBJ1-2 and V is TRBV12-3 or TRBV12-4, with D perhaps TRBD1 (6 bases). This CDR3 is 13 amino acids long. Trimming removed 6 bases at V and 8 bases at J, with 16 bases between. DNA for the CDR3: TGTGCCAGCAGGAGGGGGGACCTTGAGGGCTACACCTTC. Translated: CASRRGDLEGYTF.

This clonotype has a count of ten or more. The chain uses TRBV20-1 and TRBJ1-1; D unresolved. V lost 8 bases, J lost 3 bases, and 1 base lay in between. The CDR3 runs 8 residues. Germline V gene data show CDR1 as DFQATT and CDR2 as SNEGSKA (reference sequence). The CDR3 DNA is TGCAGTCACACTGAAGCTTTCTTT. Amino acid sequence: CSHTEAFF.

This clonotype was observed many times. The rearrangement joins TRBV28 to TRBJ2-7; perhaps TRBD1 as D (7 bases). The germline CDR1 and CDR2 sequences are MDHEN and SYDVKM. V lost 6 bases and J lost 5, with 14 bases in between. The CDR3 runs to 13 residues. For the CDR3, the DNA is TGTGCCAGCAGGGCGACAGGGAGGAACGAGCAGTACTTC. Its protein product is CASRATGRNEQYF. Complete variable domain (other parts from reference TRBV28 and TRBJ2-7): DVKVTQSSRYLVKRTGEKVFLECVQDMDHENMFWYRQDPGLGLRLIYFSYDVKMKEKGDIPEGYSVSREKKERFSLILESASTNQTSMYLCASRATGRNEQYFGPGTRLTVT.